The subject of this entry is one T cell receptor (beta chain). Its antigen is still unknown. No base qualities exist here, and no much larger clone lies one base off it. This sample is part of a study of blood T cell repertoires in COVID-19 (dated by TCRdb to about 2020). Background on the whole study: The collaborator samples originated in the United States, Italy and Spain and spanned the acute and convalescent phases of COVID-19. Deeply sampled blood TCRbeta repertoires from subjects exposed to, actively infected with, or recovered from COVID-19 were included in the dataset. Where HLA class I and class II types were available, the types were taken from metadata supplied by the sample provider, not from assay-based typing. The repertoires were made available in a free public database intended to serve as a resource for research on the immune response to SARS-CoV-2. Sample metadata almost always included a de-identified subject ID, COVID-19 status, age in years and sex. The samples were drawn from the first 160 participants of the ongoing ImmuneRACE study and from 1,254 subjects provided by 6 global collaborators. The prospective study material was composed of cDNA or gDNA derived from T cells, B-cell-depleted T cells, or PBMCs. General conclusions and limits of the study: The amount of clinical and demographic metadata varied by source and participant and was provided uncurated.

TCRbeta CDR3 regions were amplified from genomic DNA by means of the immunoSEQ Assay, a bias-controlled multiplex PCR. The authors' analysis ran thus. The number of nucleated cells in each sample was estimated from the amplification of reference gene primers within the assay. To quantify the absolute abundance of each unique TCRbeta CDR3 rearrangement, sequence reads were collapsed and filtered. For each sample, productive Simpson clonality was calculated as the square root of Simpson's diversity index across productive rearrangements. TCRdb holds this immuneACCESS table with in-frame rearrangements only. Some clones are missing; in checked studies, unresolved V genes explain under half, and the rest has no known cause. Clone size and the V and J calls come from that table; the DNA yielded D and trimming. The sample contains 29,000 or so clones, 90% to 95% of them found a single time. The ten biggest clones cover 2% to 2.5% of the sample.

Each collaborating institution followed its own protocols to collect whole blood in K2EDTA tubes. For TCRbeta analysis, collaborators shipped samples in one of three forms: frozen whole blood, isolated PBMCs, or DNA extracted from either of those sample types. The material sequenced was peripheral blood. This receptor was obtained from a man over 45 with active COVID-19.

DNA sequence: TGTGCCAGCGTTTCGTTAAGAAACACCATATATTTT. This gives the protein CASVSLRNTIYF. The chain was built from TRBV28 and TRBJ1-3; no confident D gene assignment can be made. Reading from cysteine to phenylalanine, the CDR3 counts 12 amino acids. The kept DNA is CDR3 alone, 36 bases in frame from the first base. V and J are truncated by 8 bases and 5 bases respectively, leaving an intervening sequence of 10 bases. CDR1 MDHEN and CDR2 SYDVKM are derived from the germline V gene.